The 20 T cell receptor beta chains in this list originate from one sample, sequenced in a study of CD8 T cells in Susac syndrome. cDNA came from approximately 0.5 to 1 ug RNA primed by random hexamers. MiXCR, run by TCRdb on the immunoSEQ multiplex PCR reads, gives a single entry per CDR3 protein. The sample records 110,000 or so distinct CDR3 sequences, roughly 94% being singletons. Sequenced sample: CD4+ T cells from PBMCs. These receptors all stem from a human donor in good health.

V usage is TRBV30 and J usage is TRBJ2-1; D ambiguous. The germline V gene has CDR1 GTSNPN and CDR2 SVGIG (reference sequence). V shed 5 bases and J shed 0 bases, with 14 bases lying between them. The length of the CDR3 is 15 residues. CDR3 nucleotides: TGTGCCTGGGGAGTTGGCAGAGGCTCCTACAATGAGCAGTTCTTC. Translated, it gives CAWGVGRGSYNEQFF.

The genes are TRBV7-9 and TRBJ2-7, with D possibly TRBD2 on 6 matching bases. V was trimmed by 5 bases and J by 1 base, leaving 18 bases between them. This CDR3 is built from 16 residues. The germline CDR1 and CDR2 sequences are SEHNR and FQNEAQ (reference sequence). CDR3 DNA sequence: TGTGCCAGCAGCCTACGTCCACAGGCGGGGTCCTACGAGCAGTACTTC. The encoded protein is CASSLRPQAGSYEQYF.

The chain carries TRBV30 and TRBJ2-6; D uncertain. In germline, CDR1 is GTSNPN, CDR2 SVGIG (reference sequence). The V and J ends lost 8 bases and 0 bases respectively, with 8 bases between them. The CDR3 is 13 amino acids. The CDR3 reads CARAPSGANVLTF. CDR3 nucleotides: TGTGCCCGAGCCCCCTCTGGGGCCAACGTCCTGACTTTC.

The chain employs TRBV12-3 or TRBV12-4 and TRBJ1-5, with D perhaps matching TRBD1 (6 bases). The CDR3 covers 16 residues. Trimming removed 5 bases at V and 1 base at J, with 15 bases between. The CDR3, as DNA: TGTGCCAGCAGTCCACACAGGGTAAGGAGCAATCAGCCCCAGCATTTT. Its translation is CASSPHRVRSNQPQHF.

The chain carries TRBV19 and TRBJ2-5; 9 bases match TRBD2. Germline V lookup: CDR1 LNHDA, CDR2 SQIVND (reference sequence). The J segment lost 0 bases and the V segment lost 6 bases, leaving 8 bases of the junction unmatched. This CDR3 spans 16 amino acids. CDR3 sequence (DNA): TGTGCCAGTAGCGGCGGACTAGCGAAAAACCAAGAGACCCAGTACTTC. Translating it yields CASSGGLAKNQETQYF.

J is TRBJ1-5 and V is TRBV6-2 or TRBV6-3; 10 positions agree with TRBD1. CDR1 is MNHEY and CDR2 is SVGEGT in the germline V gene. With V trimmed by 6 bases and J by 8 bases, 7 bases remained unmatched. The CDR3 loop spans 14 amino acids. CDR3 sequence: CASSGQGGEKPQHF. The CDR3 nucleotides read TGTGCCAGCAGCGGACAGGGGGGCGAGAAGCCCCAGCATTTT.

V usage is TRBV19 and J usage is TRBJ1-5, with 8 positions matching TRBD1. J was trimmed by 0 bases and V by 3 bases; bases with no gene match: 7. From germline, CDR1 is LNHDA and CDR2 SQIVND (reference sequence). The CDR3 is 17 amino acids. CDR3: CASSIDRGPSSNQPQHF. Written as DNA, the CDR3 is TGTGCCAGTAGTATCGACAGGGGCCCCAGTAGCAATCAGCCCCAGCATTTT.

The rearrangement joins TRBV15 to TRBJ1-4; D unclear. Between the trimmed V and J ends, which lost 0 bases and 6 bases, there was a span of 14 bases. The germline CDR1 and CDR2 sequences are LNHNV and YYDKDF (reference sequence). The CDR3 is 16 amino acids. The CDR3 sequence is CATSRDNSFIDEKLFF. The DNA of the CDR3 is TGTGCCACCAGCAGAGATAACAGCTTCATTGATGAAAAACTGTTTTTT.

This sequence joins TRBV30 and TRBJ2-3, with 9 bases lining up with TRBD2. Losses at the gene ends were 7 bases for V and 4 bases for J; bases not matched to a gene: 12. This CDR3 is built from 15 residues. From germline, CDR1 is GTSNPN and CDR2 SVGIG (reference sequence). This chain's CDR3 is CAFNLVAGGPDTQYF. The CDR3 DNA follows: TGTGCCTTCAACCTCGTGGCGGGAGGGCCAGATACGCAGTATTTT.

The rearrangement links TRBV28 to TRBJ2-7; TRBD1 matches 7 bases. From germline, CDR1 is MDHEN and CDR2 SYDVKM. The CDR3 loop spans 14 amino acids. With 5 bases clipped from V and 3 bases from J, the junction kept 7 bases outside the gene matches. The CDR3 loop is CASSPDRTGYEQYF. CDR3 DNA sequence: TGTGCCAGCAGTCCGGATCGGACAGGCTACGAGCAGTACTTC.

This chain links TRBV20-1 with TRBJ2-7, with 7 bases matching TRBD2. This CDR3 is built from 12 residues. Germline-derived CDR1 and CDR2 are DFQATT and SNEGSKA (reference sequence). The ends lost 1 base at V and 5 bases at J; junction bases unmatched: 2. CDR3 coding DNA: TGCAGTGCTAGAGCGGGAGGAGACGAGCAGTACTTC. It translates to CSARAGGDEQYF.

The J gene is TRBJ2-1, the V gene TRBV20-1; 12 positions agree with TRBD2. V was pared by 1 base and J by 8 bases, with 3 bases of the junction left unmatched. Germline CDR1 is DFQATT and CDR2 is SNEGSKA (reference sequence). CDR3 length: 14 amino acids. In nucleotides, the CDR3 is TGCAGTGCTAGAGCTAGCGGGAGGGAGGATGAGCAGTTCTTC. As protein: CSARASGREDEQFF.

This clonotype appeared a single time. The chain employs TRBV3-1 and TRBJ2-3, with D perhaps matching TRBD2 (6 bases). Trimming shortened V by 3 bases and J by 0 bases, and 10 bases separated the two germline ends. The CDR3 covers 15 residues. CDR1 is LGHDT, CDR2 YNNKEL, per germline (reference sequence). CDR3 DNA: TGTGCCAGCAGCCAGGATGGGACTAGCACAGATACGCAGTATTTT. Its protein is CASSQDGTSTDTQYF.

The genes are TRBV6-1 and TRBJ1-1; 9 positions match TRBD1. The germline CDR1 and CDR2 sequences are MNHNS and SASEGT. This CDR3 region has 15 residues. The trim removed 6 bases at V and 0 bases at J, leaving 5 bases unmatched. The CDR3 loop is CASRGQGKVNTEAFF. Here the CDR3 DNA reads TGTGCCAGCAGAGGACAGGGGAAAGTGAACACTGAAGCTTTCTTT.

This chain joins TRBV7-2 and TRBJ2-5; 7 nucleotides line up with TRBD2. With V trimmed by 2 bases and J by 5 bases, 8 bases remained unmatched. Germline assignment: CDR1 SGHTA and CDR2 FQGNSA. The CDR3 has 15 amino acids. CDR3 in DNA: TGTGCCAGCAGCTTAACCGAAAGGGAGGGGGAGACCCAGTACTTC. It translates to CASSLTEREGETQYF.

This rearrangement joins TRBV20-1 to TRBJ1-1; 9 bases match TRBD1. CDR3 length: 13 residues. With 6 bases clipped from V and 1 base from J, the junction kept 3 bases outside the gene matches. The V gene's germline CDR1 is DFQATT and CDR2 SNEGSKA (reference sequence). The CDR3 loop reads CSAQDRGNTEAFF. The CDR3 nucleotides read TGCAGTGCCCAGGACAGGGGGAACACTGAAGCTTTCTTT.

In the case of this clonotype: A junction end diverges from the germline sequence, so it may reflect a read error. For the CDR3, the DNA is TGTGCCAGCAGGGAAGCAGGGAGAGAAAAACTGTTTTTT. As protein: CASREAGREKLFF. The J gene is TRBJ1-4, the V gene TRBV6-1, with a weak D call TRBD1 (5 bases). CDR3 size: 13 residues. Germline V gene lookup returns CDR1 MNHNS and CDR2 SASEGT.

The chain employs TRBV5-1 and TRBJ2-5, with 8 bases lining up with TRBD2. Germline assignment: CDR1 SGHRS and CDR2 YFSETQ. V trimming: 2 bases; J trimming: 0 bases; junction bases outside the gene matches: 3. This CDR3 comprises 15 residues. The CDR3: CASSFVAGHQETQYF. CDR3 sequence (DNA): TGCGCCAGCAGCTTTGTAGCGGGACACCAAGAGACCCAGTACTTC.

This rearrangement joins TRBV30 to TRBJ2-3; TRBD2 matches at 7 bases. Trimming removed 4 bases from V and 5 bases from J; junction bases left unmatched: 3. The CDR3 is 12 amino acids. Germline CDR1 and CDR2: GTSNPN and SVGIG (reference sequence). The CDR3 here is CAWTSGGDTQYF. CDR3 coding DNA: TGTGCCTGGACTAGCGGAGGAGATACGCAGTATTTT.

V gene TRBV7-2 combines with J gene TRBJ2-3; 12 nucleotides agree with TRBD2. The CDR3 length is 16 residues. The ends lost 5 bases at V and 9 bases at J; junction bases unmatched: 12. Germline loops: CDR1 SGHTA, CDR2 FQGNSA. The CDR3: CASSPSTSGRRGTQYF. CDR3 DNA: TGTGCCAGCAGCCCCTCGACTAGCGGGAGAAGGGGCACGCAGTATTTT.